The clone carrying this TCR beta chain has a handful of counts. Its specificity is not known. V was clipped by 5 bases and J by 0 bases, with 14 bases between them. Per germline, CDR1 SQVTM and CDR2 ANQGSEA. The CDR3 has 14 residues. Isolation of PBMCs gave at least 7 million cells per sample. The data were obtained in a study of blood T cells in healthy people across ages. Study outcomes and limitations: A roughly linear age-dependent decrease characterized TCR beta diversity per million T cells. A conclusive naive versus antigen-experienced comparison was prevented by the unsorted PBMCs.

Combining a sample-barcoded 5' primer with a J-beta primer mix, a second PCR ran for about 6 to 11 cycles. Each cDNA was tagged by a template-switch adaptor containing 12 random nucleotides. TCRdb fed the 5' RACE reads into MiXCR, producing one record per CDR3 protein. The data show approximately 1,100,000 distinct CDR3 sequences, with around 45% seen just once and under 20% held by the top ten. This clonotype originated in a woman aged 55-75 years in good health. The chain carries TRBV29-1 and TRBJ2-7, with a weak D call TRBD1 (5 bases). Sequenced input: blood. Here the CDR3 DNA reads TGCAGCGTTTCCGCGACAGTGAGCTCCTACGAGCAGTACTTC. This codes for CSVSATVSSYEQYF.